One sample yielded the 3 T cell receptor beta chains listed below, sequenced in a study of blood T cell repertoires in COVID-19. Generated by immunoSEQ multiplex PCR, the TCRdb table keeps only in-frame clones and is missing some. The sample consists of hundreds of thousands of clones, 85% to 90% of them appearing once. Source material: PBMCs or T cells enriched from blood (not recorded which). The receptors originated from a woman under 30 with acute COVID-19.

This chain connects TRBV5-1 to TRBJ2-5; TRBD1 agrees at 11 bases. There are 14 residues in the CDR3. With 5 bases clipped from V and 4 bases from J, the junction kept 4 bases outside the gene matches. Germline lookup yields CDR1 SGHRS and CDR2 YFSETQ. The CDR3 spells CASRLGTGGETQYF. CDR3 sequence (DNA): TGCGCCAGCAGGTTAGGGACAGGGGGAGAGACCCAGTACTTC.

This clone was recorded only once. The genes are TRBV6-5 and TRBJ1-4; 7 positions agree with TRBD1. Per the germline V gene, CDR1 is MNHEY and CDR2 is SVGAGI. V was pared by 8 bases and J by 8 bases, with 8 bases of the junction left unmatched. The CDR3 sequence is 13 residues long. The CDR3, as DNA: TGTGCCAGCGGGCGCCAGGGGGACGAAAAACTGTTTTTT. It is translated as CASGRQGDEKLFF.

V usage is TRBV14 and J usage is TRBJ2-2; a possible D gene is TRBD1 (6 bases). Per germline, CDR1 SGHDN and CDR2 FVKESK. The CDR3 totals 14 residues. V lost 4 bases and J lost 4, with 10 bases in between. CDR3 amino acids: CASSRPQGTGELFF. The CDR3 bases are TGTGCCAGCAGCCGGCCACAGGGCACCGGGGAGCTGTTTTTT.